The 10 T cell receptor beta chains below all came from one sample that was sequenced in a study of blood T cell repertoires in COVID-19. The data were produced by immunoSEQ multiplex PCR, yet TCRdb's version contains in-frame clones alone and is incomplete. The profile shows about 260,000 clones, around nine tenths of them singletons. Sequenced sample: peripheral blood. The receptors were gathered from a woman in her sixties with COVID-19, enrolled during active disease.

V gene TRBV3-1 (or the pseudogene TRBV3-2) combines with J gene TRBJ2-1, with D perhaps matching TRBD2 (6 bases). Deletions cut 4 bases from V and 7 bases from J, with 11 bases between. The CDR3 totals 13 residues. In germline, CDR1 is LGHDT, CDR2 YNNKEL (reference sequence). The CDR3 nucleotides read TGTGCCAGCAGCCCGACCGGGGGTAATGAGCAGTTCTTC. Translated, it gives CASSPTGGNEQFF.

The CDR3 region has the DNA TGTGCCAGCAGCCGGGACAGGGGAGCATCTGAAGCTTTCTTT. It is translated as CASSRDRGASEAFF. V and J are TRBV7-2 and TRBJ1-1; 10 bases line up with TRBD1. J gave up 6 bases and V 5 bases, and 6 bases lay outside the gene matches. The germline gives CDR1 SGHTA, CDR2 FQGNSA. The CDR3 extends over 14 amino acids.

The rearrangement uses TRBV30 and TRBJ1-5; no reliable D call. Germline CDR1 reads GTSNPN; CDR2 reads SVGIG (reference sequence). The V gene lost 0 bases and the J gene lost 2 bases, with 8 bases spanning the gap. This CDR3 contains 14 residues. This CDR3 reads CAWSVLSGNQPQHF. As DNA, the CDR3 is TGTGCCTGGAGTGTACTTAGTGGCAATCAGCCCCAGCATTTT.

This chain uses TRBV29-1 with TRBJ2-7, with a possible D match to TRBD2 (6 bases). Germline V CDR1 and CDR2: SQVTM, ANQGSEA. Trimming removed 4 bases from V and 2 bases from J, with 12 bases in between. The CDR3 has 13 residues. This CDR3 is CSVAGRGAYEQYF. DNA of the CDR3: TGCAGCGTTGCCGGGAGAGGGGCCTACGAGCAGTACTTC.

In nucleotides, the CDR3 is TGTGCCAGCAGCCAAGATTGGGGGGTCAATCAGCCCCAGCATTTT. Protein: CASSQDWGVNQPQHF. V is TRBV3-1 (or the pseudogene TRBV3-2) and J is TRBJ1-5; D possibly corresponds to TRBD1 (5 bases). This CDR3 comprises 15 residues. Germline V lookup: CDR1 LGHDT, CDR2 YNNKEL (reference sequence). With 0 bases removed from V and 3 bases from J, the gap between germline ends came to 9 bases.

The chain couples TRBV19 to TRBJ2-2; 8 bases agree with TRBD1. The CDR3 covers 16 residues. Germline CDR1 and CDR2: LNHDA and SQIVND (reference sequence). CDR3 protein: CPAPRYDRGNTGELFF. CDR3 nucleotide sequence: TGTCCCGCCCCGAGATACGACAGGGGTAACACCGGGGAGCTGTTTTTT.

This chain connects TRBV27 to TRBJ1-5; a weak D match, TRBD1 (5 bases). V dropped 5 bases and J dropped 6 bases, with 11 bases sitting between them. The germline V gene encodes CDR1 MNHEY and CDR2 SMNVEV (reference sequence). The CDR3 runs to 13 residues. The CDR3 region has the DNA TGTGCCAGCAGTATCAGGGCTAGTCAGCCCCAGCATTTT. It yields the protein CASSIRASQPQHF.

The rearrangement uses TRBV18 and TRBJ1-1, with 7 bases matching TRBD1. CDR1 and CDR2 from the germline V gene are KGHSH and LQKENI. The V segment lost 3 bases and the J segment 0 bases; nucleotides outside the gene matches: 4. The CDR3 has 15 residues. CDR3 bases: TGTGCCAGCTCACCTCCGGACAGGATGAACACTGAAGCTTTCTTT. Translation gives CASSPPDRMNTEAFF.

In its sample, this clone was seen once. The genes are TRBV30 and TRBJ2-7, with D tentatively TRBD2 (5 bases). The CDR3 is 14 amino acids. V shed 4 bases and J shed 6 bases, with 19 bases lying between them. From germline, CDR1 is GTSNPN and CDR2 SVGIG (reference sequence). CDR3: CAWTPANGGGEQYF. CDR3 DNA: TGTGCCTGGACCCCGGCGAACGGAGGTGGCGAGCAGTACTTC.

The chain joins TRBV5-1 to TRBJ2-7, with 7 positions matching TRBD2. The germline V gene has CDR1 SGHRS and CDR2 YFSETQ. The CDR3 has 11 amino acids. V dropped 0 bases and J dropped 11; count of bases not matched to a gene: 2. The CDR3 nucleotides read TGCGCCAGCAGCTTGGAAGGGAGGGAGTACTTC. Translated: CASSLEGREYF. Full variable domain (missing parts from reference TRBV5-1 and TRBJ2-7): KAGVTQTPRYLIKTRGQQVTLSCSPISGHRSVSWYQQTPGQGLQFLFEYFSETQRNKGNFPGRFSGRQFSNSRSEMNVSTLELGDSALYLCASSLEGREYFGPGTRLTVT.